The following is a T cell receptor (beta chain) sequence with its context. The entry originates in a study of blood T cell repertoires in COVID-19. Study details: Samples representing acute and convalescent COVID-19 were sourced from the United States, Italy and Spain. PBMCs, B-cell-depleted T cells, or T cells were the source of the cDNA or gDNA that made up the material.

Under the authors' procedure: Estimation of nucleated cell counts relied on the amplification of reference gene primers. TCRdb keeps only in-frame clones here, not all; method: immunoSEQ multiplex PCR. From that table come the V and J calls and clone size; the DNA was used to work out D and trimming. The sample includes hundreds of thousands of clones, less than 90% of them seen just once. The V segment lost 3 bases and the J segment 2 bases; nucleotides outside the gene matches: 9. Germline CDR1 reads KGHSH; CDR2 reads LQKENI. This CDR3 contains 16 residues. This receptor was identified in a man aged 40-49 years with acute or convalescent COVID-19. Source material: peripheral blood. The J gene is TRBJ1-1, the V gene TRBV18; 7 bases agree with TRBD1. The CDR3 reads CASSPRTRQGNTEAFF. The CDR3, as DNA: TGTGCCAGCTCACCCCGAACCCGACAGGGAAACACTGAAGCTTTCTTT.